In its sample, the clone carrying this TCR beta chain was seen once. Its matching antigen is unknown. The study excluded patients with other autoimmune diseases, uncontrolled infections, pregnancy or lactation. Physicians reached a diagnosis by relying on clinical symptoms, serum thyroxine, TRAb, thyroid ultrasound and orbital computed tomography. This specimen belongs to a study of Graves' ophthalmopathy and Graves' hyperthyroidism. Study information: The authors collected peripheral blood at initial diagnosis, before any treatment. Overall study results and limits: The model reached approximately 71% sensitivity and about 73% specificity for predicting ophthalmopathy progression.

This CDR3 comprises 13 residues. The J segment lost 10 bases and the V segment lost 4 bases, leaving 4 bases of the junction unmatched. The V gene's germline CDR1 is DFQATT and CDR2 SNEGSKA (reference sequence). From RNA, the CDR3 regions of TCR beta chains were amplified and sequenced. HTBI primers were used in a first-round RT-PCR, which preceded a second-round multiplex PCR. Using its own MiXCR run on the multiplex PCR reads, TCRdb lists one record per CDR3 protein. The profile covers about 740,000 distinct CDR3 sequences, with 40% appearing a single time and 44% taken by the ten largest. This TCR derives from an adult man with Graves' ophthalmopathy. The sample comprised peripheral blood. The gene calls are TRBV20-1 and TRBJ2-6, with 10 nucleotides matching TRBD1. DNA of the CDR3: TGCAGTGCTAAGGGACAGGGGCGGAACGTCCTGACTTTC. This codes for CSAKGQGRNVLTF.